Detailed here is one T cell receptor beta chain. Its antigen is not known. Primers: 60 Vbeta forward and 13 Jbeta reverse. Profiled with immunoSEQ multiplex PCR; TCRdb holds only in-frame clones, not every one. The repertoire includes around 180,000 clones, more than 80% of them detected once, and less than 3% sits in the top ten. Germline V gene lookup returns CDR1 SGHTA and CDR2 FQGNSA. The CDR3 spans 18 residues. J gave up 3 bases and V 6 bases, and 14 bases lay outside the gene matches. The data were taken from a study of cytomegalovirus exposure and HLA in healthy donors. Although they were nominally healthy when sampled, donors likely had unrecorded immune exposures. Notes on the study in general: Researchers catalogued approximately 170 TCR beta chains as cytomegalovirus-associated. Among CMV-associated TCR beta chains, most appeared HLA-restricted in a later analysis.

The chain joins TRBV7-2 to TRBJ2-2, with TRBD2 matching 9 bases. Sequencing was carried out using PBMCs. The clonotype comes from a male donor in good health and CMV-seronegative. This CDR3 reads CASSPLHPLAGYTGELFF. CDR3 sequence (DNA): TGTGCCAGCAGTCCTTTACACCCTCTAGCGGGGTACACCGGGGAGCTGTTTTTT. The whole variable domain, remainder taken from reference TRBV7-2 and TRBJ2-2, is GAGVSQSPSNKVTEKGKDVELRCDPISGHTALYWYRQSLGQGLEFLIYFQGNSAPDKSGLPSDRFSAERTGGSVSTLTIQRTQQEDSAVYLCASSPLHPLAGYTGELFFGEGSRLTVL.